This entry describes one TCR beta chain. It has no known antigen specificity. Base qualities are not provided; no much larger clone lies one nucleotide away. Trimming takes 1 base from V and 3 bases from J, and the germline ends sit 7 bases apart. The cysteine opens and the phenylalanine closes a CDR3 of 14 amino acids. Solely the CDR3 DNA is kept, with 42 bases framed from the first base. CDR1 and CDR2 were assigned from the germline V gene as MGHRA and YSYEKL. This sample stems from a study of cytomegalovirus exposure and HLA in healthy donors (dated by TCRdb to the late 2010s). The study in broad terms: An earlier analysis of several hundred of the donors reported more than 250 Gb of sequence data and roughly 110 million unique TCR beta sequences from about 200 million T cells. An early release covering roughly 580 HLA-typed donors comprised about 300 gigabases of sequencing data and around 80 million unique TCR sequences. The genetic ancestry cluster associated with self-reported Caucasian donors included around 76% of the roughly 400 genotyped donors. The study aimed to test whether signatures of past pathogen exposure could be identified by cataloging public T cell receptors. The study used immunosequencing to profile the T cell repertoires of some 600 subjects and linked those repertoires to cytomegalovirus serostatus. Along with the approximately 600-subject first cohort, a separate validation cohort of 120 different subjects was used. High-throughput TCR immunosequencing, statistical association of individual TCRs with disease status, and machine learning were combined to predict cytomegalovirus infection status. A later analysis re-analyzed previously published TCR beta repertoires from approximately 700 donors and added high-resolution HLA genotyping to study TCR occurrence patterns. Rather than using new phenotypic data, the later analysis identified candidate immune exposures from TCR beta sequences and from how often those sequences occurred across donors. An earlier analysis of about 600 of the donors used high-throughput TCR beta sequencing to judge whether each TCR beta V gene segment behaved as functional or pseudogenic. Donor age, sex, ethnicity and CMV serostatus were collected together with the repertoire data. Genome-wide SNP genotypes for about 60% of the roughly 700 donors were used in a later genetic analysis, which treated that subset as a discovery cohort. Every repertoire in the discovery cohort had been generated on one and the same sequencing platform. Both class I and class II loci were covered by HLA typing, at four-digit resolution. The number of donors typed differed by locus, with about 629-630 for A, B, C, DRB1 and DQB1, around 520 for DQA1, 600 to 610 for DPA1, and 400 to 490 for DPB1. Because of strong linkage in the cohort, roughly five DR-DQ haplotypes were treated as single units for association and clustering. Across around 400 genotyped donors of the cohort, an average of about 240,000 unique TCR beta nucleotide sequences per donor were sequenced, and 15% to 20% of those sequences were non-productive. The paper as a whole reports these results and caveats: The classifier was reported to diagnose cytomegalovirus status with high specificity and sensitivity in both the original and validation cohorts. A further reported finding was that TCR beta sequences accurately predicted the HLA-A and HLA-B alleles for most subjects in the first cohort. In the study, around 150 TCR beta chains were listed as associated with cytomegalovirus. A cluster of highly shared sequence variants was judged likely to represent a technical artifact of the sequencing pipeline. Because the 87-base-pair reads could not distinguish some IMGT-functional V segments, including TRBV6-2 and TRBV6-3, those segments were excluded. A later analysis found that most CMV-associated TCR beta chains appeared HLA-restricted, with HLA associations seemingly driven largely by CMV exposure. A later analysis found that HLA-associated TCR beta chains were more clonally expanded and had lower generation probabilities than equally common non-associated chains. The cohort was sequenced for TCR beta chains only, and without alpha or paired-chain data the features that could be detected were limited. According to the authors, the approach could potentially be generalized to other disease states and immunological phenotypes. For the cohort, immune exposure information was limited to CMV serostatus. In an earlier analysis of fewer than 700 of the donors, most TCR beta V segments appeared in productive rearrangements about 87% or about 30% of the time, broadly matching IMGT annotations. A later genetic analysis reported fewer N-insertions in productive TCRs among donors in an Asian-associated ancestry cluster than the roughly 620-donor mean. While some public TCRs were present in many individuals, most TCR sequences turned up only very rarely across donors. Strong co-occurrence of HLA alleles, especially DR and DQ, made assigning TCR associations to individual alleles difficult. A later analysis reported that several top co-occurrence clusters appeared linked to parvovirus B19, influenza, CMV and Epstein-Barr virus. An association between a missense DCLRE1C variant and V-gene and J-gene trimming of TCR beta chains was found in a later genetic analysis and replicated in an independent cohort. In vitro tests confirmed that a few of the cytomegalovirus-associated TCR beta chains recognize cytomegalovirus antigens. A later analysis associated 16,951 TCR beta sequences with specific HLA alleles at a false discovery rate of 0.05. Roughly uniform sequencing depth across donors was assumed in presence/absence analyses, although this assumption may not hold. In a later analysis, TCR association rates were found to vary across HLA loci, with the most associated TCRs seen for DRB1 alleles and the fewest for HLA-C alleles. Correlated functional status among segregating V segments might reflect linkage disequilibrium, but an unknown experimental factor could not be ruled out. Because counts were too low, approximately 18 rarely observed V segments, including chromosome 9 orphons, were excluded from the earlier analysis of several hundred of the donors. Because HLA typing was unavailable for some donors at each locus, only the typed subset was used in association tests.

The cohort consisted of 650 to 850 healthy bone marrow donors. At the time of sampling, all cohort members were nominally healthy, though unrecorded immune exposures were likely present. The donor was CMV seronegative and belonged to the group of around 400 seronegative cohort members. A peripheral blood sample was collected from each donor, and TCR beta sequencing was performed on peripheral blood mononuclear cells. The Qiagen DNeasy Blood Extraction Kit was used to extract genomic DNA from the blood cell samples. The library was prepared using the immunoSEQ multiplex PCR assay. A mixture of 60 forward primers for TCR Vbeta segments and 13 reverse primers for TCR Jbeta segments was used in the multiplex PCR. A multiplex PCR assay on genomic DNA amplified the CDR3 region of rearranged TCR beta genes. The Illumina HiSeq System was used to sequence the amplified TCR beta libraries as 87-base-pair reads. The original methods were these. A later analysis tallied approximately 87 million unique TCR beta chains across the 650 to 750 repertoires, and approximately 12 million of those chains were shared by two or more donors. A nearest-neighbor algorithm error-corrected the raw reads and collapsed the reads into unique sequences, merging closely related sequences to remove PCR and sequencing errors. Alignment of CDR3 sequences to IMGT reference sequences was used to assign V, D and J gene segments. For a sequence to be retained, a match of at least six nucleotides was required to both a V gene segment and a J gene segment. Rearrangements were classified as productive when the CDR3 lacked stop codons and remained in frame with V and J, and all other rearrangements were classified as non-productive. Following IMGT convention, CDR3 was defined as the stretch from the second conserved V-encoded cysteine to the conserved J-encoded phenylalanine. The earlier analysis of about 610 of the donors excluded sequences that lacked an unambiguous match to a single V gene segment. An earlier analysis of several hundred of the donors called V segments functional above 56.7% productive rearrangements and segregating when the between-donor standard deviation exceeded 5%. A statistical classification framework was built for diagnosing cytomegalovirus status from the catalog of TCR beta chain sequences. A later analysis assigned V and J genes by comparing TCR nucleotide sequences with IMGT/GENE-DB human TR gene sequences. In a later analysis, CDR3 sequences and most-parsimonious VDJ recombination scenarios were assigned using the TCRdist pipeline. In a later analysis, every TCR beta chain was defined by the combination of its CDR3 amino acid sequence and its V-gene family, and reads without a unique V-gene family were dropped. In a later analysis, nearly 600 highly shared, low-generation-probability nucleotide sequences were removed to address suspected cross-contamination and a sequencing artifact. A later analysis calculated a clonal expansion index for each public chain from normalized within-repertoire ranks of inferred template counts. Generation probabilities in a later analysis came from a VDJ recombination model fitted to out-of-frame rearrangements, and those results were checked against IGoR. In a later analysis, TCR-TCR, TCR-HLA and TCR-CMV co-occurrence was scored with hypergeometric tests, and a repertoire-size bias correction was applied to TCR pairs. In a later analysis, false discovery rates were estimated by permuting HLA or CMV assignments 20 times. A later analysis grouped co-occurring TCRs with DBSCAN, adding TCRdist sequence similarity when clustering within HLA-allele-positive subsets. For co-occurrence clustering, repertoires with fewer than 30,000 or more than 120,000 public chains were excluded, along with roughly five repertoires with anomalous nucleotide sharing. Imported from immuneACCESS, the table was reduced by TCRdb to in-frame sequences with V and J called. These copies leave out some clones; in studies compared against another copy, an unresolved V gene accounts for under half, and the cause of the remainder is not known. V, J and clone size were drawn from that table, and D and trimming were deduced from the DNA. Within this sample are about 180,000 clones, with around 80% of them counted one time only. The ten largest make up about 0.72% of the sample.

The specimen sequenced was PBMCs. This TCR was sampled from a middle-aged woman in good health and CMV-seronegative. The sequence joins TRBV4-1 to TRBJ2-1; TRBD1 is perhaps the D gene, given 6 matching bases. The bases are TGCGCCAGCAGCCAAGGGACAGTCTACAATGAGCAGTTCTTC. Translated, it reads CASSQGTVYNEQFF.